This is a list of T cell receptor beta chains from one sample in a study of PD-1 blockade in mismatch repair-deficient tumors. Sequencing was performed with immunoSEQ multiplex PCR; in TCRdb, only in-frame clones are kept and a portion is missing. Altogether 100,000 to 150,000 clones are present, about 88% being singletons, with the ten largest covering about 14%. This specimen consisted of peripheral blood, obtained 44 weeks after starting pembrolizumab. These TCRs come from an adult with mismatch repair-deficient cancer. The CDR3 runs from the conserved cysteine through the conserved F or W. A D gene is named only where the DNA matches it firmly. Only some rows state a clone size, as once, few, many or a class for expanded clones.

NA	NA	TRBJ1-5	TRBV19	TGTGCCAGTAGTATAGTCCCCCGACAGCCCCAGCATTTT	CASSIVPRQPQHF
NA	TRBD2	TRBJ2-1	TRBV6-5	TGTGCCAGCAGTTTAGCGGGCAATGAGCAGTTCTTC	CASSLAGNEQFF
NA	TRBD2	TRBJ2-5	TRBV7-8	TGTGCCAGCAGCTTAGCTGTAGCGGGAGGGCAAGAGACCCAGTACTTC	CASSLAVAGGQETQYF
NA	TRBD1	TRBJ2-7	TRBV4-3	TGCGCCAGCAGCCAAGCTCCAGGGGGCATCTACGAGCAGTACTTC	CASSQAPGGIYEQYF
NA	NA	TRBJ2-7	TRBV21-1	TGTGCCAGCAGTGGGGGGGGGACAGGGGTGACCTACGAGCAGTACTTC	CASSGGGTGVTYEQYF
NA	TRBD1	TRBJ2-2	TRBV11-3	TGTGCCAGCAGCCGGACAGGTCGGAACACCGGGGAGCTGTTTTTT	CASSRTGRNTGELFF
few	NA	TRBJ1-1	TRBV7-9	TGTGCCAGCAGCTTGGACAGTACCCAAGCTTTCTTT	CASSLDSTQAFF
NA	TRBD2	TRBJ2-7	TRBV6-1	TGTGCCAGCAGTGGACTAGCGGGAAAGAGTTCCTACGAGCAGTACTTC	CASSGLAGKSSYEQYF
NA	TRBD1	TRBJ2-1	TRBV7-2	TGTGCCAGCAGCTTAGGACAGGGGGGTGAGCAGTTCTTC	CASSLGQGGEQFF
NA	NA	TRBJ2-5	TRBV21-1	TGTGCCAGCAGCGCGGGCCCGCGCCCTGGACAGAAGTACCAAGAGACCCAGTACTTC	CASSAGPRPGQKYQETQYF
NA	TRBD2	TRBJ2-1	TRBV10-3	TGTGCCATCAGTGAGAGCGGGAGCTCCTACAATGAGCAGTTCTTC	CAISESGSSYNEQFF
once	NA	TRBJ2-3	TRBV6-8	TGTGCCAGCAGACGATCCGAGAGCACAGATACGCAGTATTTT	CASRRSESTDTQYF
NA	NA	TRBJ1-1	TRBV29-1	TGCAGCGTTCAGCGGCGGGTCTCGGTGAACACTGAAGCTTTCTTT	CSVQRRVSVNTEAFF
NA	NA	TRBJ2-7	TRBV6-5	TGTGCCAGCAGGCCTGGGGGGACAGCCCACTACGAGCAGTACTTC	CASRPGGTAHYEQYF
NA	NA	TRBJ2-1	TRBV5-1	TGCGCCAGCAGCTTTTGGTCCGAAGCCTACAATGAGCAGTTCTTC	CASSFWSEAYNEQFF
few	NA	TRBJ2-2	TRBV18	TGTGCCAGCTCACCAAGCAACACCGGGGAGCTGTTTTTT	CASSPSNTGELFF
NA	NA	TRBJ2-1	TRBV6-5	TGTGCCAGCAGTTATCCAGGAGAGACGAATGAGCAGTTCTTC	CASSYPGETNEQFF
once	NA	TRBJ2-2	TRBV18	TGTGCCAGCTCACCTATACAGGGATCGAACACCGGGGAGCTGTTTTTT	CASSPIQGSNTGELFF
once	NA	TRBJ1-5	TRBV21-1	TGTGCCAGCAGCAAAAGAGTGGAACCCAGCAATCAGCCCCAGCATTTT	CASSKRVEPSNQPQHF
NA	NA	TRBJ1-1	TRBV7-9	TGTGCCAGCAGTATGAACACTGAAGCTTTCTTT	CASSMNTEAFF
NA	TRBD1	TRBJ2-7	TRBV11-2	TGTGCCAGCAGTTTACGAGGGACAGGGAAATACGAGCAGTACTTC	CASSLRGTGKYEQYF
NA	TRBD2	TRBJ2-3	TRBV7-9	TGTGCCAGCAGCTCACGACTAGCGGCTAGCACAGATACGCAGTATTTT	CASSSRLAASTDTQYF
NA	NA	TRBJ2-1	TRBV15	TGTGCCACCAGCAGAGTTGGGGGATATGAGCAGTTCTTC	CATSRVGGYEQFF
NA	NA	TRBJ1-5	TRBV30	TGTGCCTGGAGTGTTTATAATATCGGGAATCAGCCCCAGCATTTT	CAWSVYNIGNQPQHF
NA	NA	TRBJ2-1	TRBV5-5	TGTGCCAGCAGTAAAAGGGACCGTTACAATGAGCAGTTCTTC	CASSKRDRYNEQFF
NA	TRBD2	TRBJ2-3	TRBV30	TGTGCCTGGAGTTATACGGTAGCGGGAGTTGGAGATACGCAGTATTTT	CAWSYTVAGVGDTQYF
NA	TRBD2	TRBJ2-2	TRBV19	TGTGCCAGTAGTATAGAGCGCCCGGGGGGGTCCAGACGAACCGGGGAGCTGTTTTTT	CASSIERPGGSRRTGELFF